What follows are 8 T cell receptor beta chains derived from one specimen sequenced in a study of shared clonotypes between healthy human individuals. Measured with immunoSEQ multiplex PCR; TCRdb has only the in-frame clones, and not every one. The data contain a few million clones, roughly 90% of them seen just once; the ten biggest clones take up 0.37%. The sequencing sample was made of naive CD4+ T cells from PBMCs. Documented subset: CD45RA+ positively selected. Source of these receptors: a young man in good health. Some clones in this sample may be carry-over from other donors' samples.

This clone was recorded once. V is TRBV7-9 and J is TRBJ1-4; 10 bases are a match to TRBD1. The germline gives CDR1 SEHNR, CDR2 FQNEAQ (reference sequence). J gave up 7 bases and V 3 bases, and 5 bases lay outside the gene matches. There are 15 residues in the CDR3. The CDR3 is CASSLGQGIGEKLFF. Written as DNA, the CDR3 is TGTGCCAGCAGCTTGGGACAGGGGATCGGTGAAAAACTGTTTTTT. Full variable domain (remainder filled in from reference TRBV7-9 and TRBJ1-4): DTGVSQNPRHKITKRGQNVTFRCDPISEHNRLYWYRQTLGQGPEFLTYFQNEAQLEKSRLLSDRFSAERPKGSFSTLEIQRTEQGDSAMYLCASSLGQGIGEKLFFGSGTQLSVL.

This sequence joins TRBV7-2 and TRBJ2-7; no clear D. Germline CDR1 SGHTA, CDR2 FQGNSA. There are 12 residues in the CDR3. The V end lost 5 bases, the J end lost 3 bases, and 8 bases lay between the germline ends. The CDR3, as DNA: TGTGCCAGCAGCCAAGACCGCTACGAGCAGTACTTC. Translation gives CASSQDRYEQYF. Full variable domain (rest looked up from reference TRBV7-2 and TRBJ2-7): GAGVSQSPSNKVTEKGKDVELRCDPISGHTALYWYRQSLGQGLEFLIYFQGNSAPDKSGLPSDRFSAERTGGSVSTLTIQRTQQEDSAVYLCASSQDRYEQYFGPGTRLTVT.

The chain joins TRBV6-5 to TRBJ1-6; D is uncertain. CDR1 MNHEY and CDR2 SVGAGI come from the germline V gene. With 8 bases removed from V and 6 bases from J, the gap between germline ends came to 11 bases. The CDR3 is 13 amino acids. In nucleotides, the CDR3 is TGTGCCAGCTTTCCGAGGGCTAATTCACCCCTCCACTTT. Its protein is CASFPRANSPLHF.

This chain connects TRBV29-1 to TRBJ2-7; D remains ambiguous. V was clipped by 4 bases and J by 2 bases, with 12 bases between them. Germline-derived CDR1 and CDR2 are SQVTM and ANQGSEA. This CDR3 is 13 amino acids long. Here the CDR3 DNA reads TGCAGCGTTGTGAAGGACCATGCCTACGAGCAGTACTTC. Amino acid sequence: CSVVKDHAYEQYF.

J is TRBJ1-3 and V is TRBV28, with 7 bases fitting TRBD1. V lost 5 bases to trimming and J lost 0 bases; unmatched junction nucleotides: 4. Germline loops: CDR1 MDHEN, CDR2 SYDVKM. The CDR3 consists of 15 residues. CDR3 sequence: CASSPYRGSGNTIYF. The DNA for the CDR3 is TGTGCCAGCAGTCCCTACAGGGGCTCTGGAAACACCATATATTTT.

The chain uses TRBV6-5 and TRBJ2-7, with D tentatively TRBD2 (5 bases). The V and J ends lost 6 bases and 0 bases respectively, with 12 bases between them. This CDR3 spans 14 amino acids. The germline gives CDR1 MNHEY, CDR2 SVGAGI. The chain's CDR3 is CASRTDLSSYEQYF. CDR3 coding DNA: TGTGCCAGCAGAACGGACTTAAGCTCCTACGAGCAGTACTTC.

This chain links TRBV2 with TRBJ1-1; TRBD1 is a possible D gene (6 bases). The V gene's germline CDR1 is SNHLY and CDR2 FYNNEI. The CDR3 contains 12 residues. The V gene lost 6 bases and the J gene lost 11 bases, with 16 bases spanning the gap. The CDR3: CASSEEDRLAFF. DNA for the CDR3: TGTGCCAGCAGCGAGGAGGACAGACTGGCTTTCTTT.

CDR3 bases: TGTGCCAGTAGTATCCTGTCAGGGCAAGGGAACACTGAAGCTTTCTTT. This codes for CASSILSGQGNTEAFF. This chain joins TRBV19 and TRBJ1-1, with D possibly TRBD1 on 5 matching bases. CDR1 and CDR2 (germline): LNHDA, SQIVND (reference sequence). Trimming cost V 3 bases and J 1 base, with 15 bases left between them. The CDR3 extends over 16 amino acids.